This TCR beta chain was profiled in a study of blood T cell repertoires in COVID-19 (dated by TCRdb to the early 2020s). Concerning the study at large: Collaborator samples came from the United States, Italy and Spain and covered acute and convalescent phases of COVID-19. The repertoires were released in a freely available public database intended as a resource for research on the immune response to SARS-CoV-2. Nearly every sample came with metadata listing a de-identified subject ID, COVID-19 status, age in years and sex. The material from the prospective study consisted of cDNA or gDNA derived from T cells, B-cell-depleted T cells, or PBMCs. The dataset comprised deeply sampled blood TCRbeta repertoires from subjects exposed to, actively infected with, or recovered from COVID-19. HLA class I and class II types, where available, came from metadata supplied by the sample provider rather than from assay-based typing. Samples came from the ongoing ImmuneRACE study (first 160 participants) plus 1,254 subjects from 6 global collaborators.

Taken from the germline V gene, the CDR1 and CDR2 loops are MNHEY and SVGAGI. The CDR3 runs 13 residues from the cysteine to the phenylalanine. Only the CDR3 region is kept as DNA, spanning 39 bases read in frame from base 1. Germline trimming: 6 bases from V, 2 bases from J; junction bases outside gene matches: 3. Remarks on this clone: Its antigen is currently not known. Base qualities are not at hand, and no much larger clone is one base apart.

TCRbeta CDR3 regions were amplified from genomic DNA by means of the immunoSEQ Assay, a bias-controlled multiplex PCR. The paper's processing steps were these. The number of nucleated cells in each sample was estimated from the amplification of reference gene primers within the assay. To quantify the absolute abundance of each unique TCRbeta CDR3 rearrangement, sequence reads were collapsed and filtered. For each sample, productive Simpson clonality was calculated as the square root of Simpson's diversity index over productive rearrangements. The table was pulled from immuneACCESS by TCRdb, which kept in-frame rearrangements only. Such tables lose some clones; where checked, under half of the loss comes from unresolved V genes, and the rest has no known cause. The V and J calls and clone size come from that table; D and trimming were worked out from the DNA. In this sample the table shows about 240,000 clones, around four fifths of which occur a single time. 1.9% of the sample rests with the top ten.

A second Seattle source provided samples from volunteer blood donors who had recovered from COVID-19. Each collaborating institution followed its own protocols to collect whole blood in K2EDTA tubes. For TCRbeta analysis, collaborators shipped samples in one of three forms: frozen whole blood, isolated PBMCs, or DNA extracted from either of those sample types. The investigation overall reported the following: The amount of clinical and demographic metadata varied by source and participant and was provided uncurated.

Recombination connected TRBV6-5 to TRBJ2-5; 7 central bases correspond to TRBD2. The receptor was isolated from a man aged 25 to 45 who had recovered from COVID-19. Material for sequencing was peripheral blood. CDR3 protein: CASRWGGQETQYF. The DNA sequence reads TGTGCCAGCAGGTGGGGAGGGCAAGAGACCCAGTACTTC.